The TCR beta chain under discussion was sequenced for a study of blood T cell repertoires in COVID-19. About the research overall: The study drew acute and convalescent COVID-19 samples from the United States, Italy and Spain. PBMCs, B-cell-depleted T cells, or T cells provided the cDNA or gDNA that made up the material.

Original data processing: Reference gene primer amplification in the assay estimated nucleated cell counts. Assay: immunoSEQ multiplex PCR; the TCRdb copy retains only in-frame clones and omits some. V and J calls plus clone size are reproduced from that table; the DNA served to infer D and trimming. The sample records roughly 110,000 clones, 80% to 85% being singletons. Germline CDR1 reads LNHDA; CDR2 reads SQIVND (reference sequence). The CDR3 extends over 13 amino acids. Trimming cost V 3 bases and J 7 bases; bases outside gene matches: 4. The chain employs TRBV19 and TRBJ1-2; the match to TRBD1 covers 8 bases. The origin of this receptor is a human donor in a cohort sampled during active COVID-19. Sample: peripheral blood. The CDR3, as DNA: TGTGCCAGTAGTATGCAGGGGGCTGTTGGCTACACCTTC. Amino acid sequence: CASSMQGAVGYTF. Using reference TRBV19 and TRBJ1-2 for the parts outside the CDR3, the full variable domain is DGGITQSPKYLFRKEGQNVTLSCEQNLNHDAMYWYRQDPGQGLRLIYYSQIVNDFQKGDIAEGYSVSREKKESFPLTVTSAQKNPTAFYLCASSMQGAVGYTFGSGTRLTVV.